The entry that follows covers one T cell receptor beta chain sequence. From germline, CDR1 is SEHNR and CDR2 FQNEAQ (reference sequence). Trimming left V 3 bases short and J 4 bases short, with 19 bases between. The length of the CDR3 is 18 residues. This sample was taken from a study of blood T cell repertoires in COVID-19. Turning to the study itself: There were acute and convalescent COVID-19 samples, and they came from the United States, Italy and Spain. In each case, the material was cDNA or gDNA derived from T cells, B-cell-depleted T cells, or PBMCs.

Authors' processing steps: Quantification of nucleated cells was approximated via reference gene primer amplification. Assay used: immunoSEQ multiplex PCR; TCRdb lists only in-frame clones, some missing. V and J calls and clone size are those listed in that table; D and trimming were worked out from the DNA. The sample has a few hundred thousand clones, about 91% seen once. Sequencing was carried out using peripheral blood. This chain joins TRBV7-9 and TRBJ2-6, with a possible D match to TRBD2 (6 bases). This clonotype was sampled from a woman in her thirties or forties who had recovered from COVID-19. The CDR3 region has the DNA TGTGCCAGCAGCTTCGGGGGTAAAGGGTTCGGAGGGGCCAACGTCCTGACTTTC. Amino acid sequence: CASSFGGKGFGGANVLTF.